This T cell receptor (beta chain) was captured in a study of blood T cell repertoires in COVID-19. At the level of the study: COVID-19 samples from acute and convalescent phases originated in the United States, Italy and Spain. T cells, B-cell-depleted T cells, or PBMCs provided the cDNA or gDNA that served as material.

Under the authors' procedure: Reference gene primer amplification gave nucleated cell count estimates. TCRdb keeps only in-frame clones here, not all; method: immunoSEQ multiplex PCR. V and J calls and clone size are given by that table; D and trimming were obtained from the DNA. Of 85,000 to 130,000 clones detected, about 91% appear once; the ten largest clones hold roughly 5.6%. In this sample, this clone turned up once. V shed 5 bases, J shed 5 bases, and the junction held 3 bases outside the gene matches. The CDR3 consists of 13 residues. The germline gives CDR1 KGHSY, CDR2 FQNENV. Sequenced sample: peripheral blood. The TCR was taken from a human donor in a cohort sampled during active COVID-19. V gene TRBV16 combines with J gene TRBJ1-2; 9 nucleotides align to TRBD1. Here the CDR3 DNA reads TGTGCCAGCAGCAGGGGACAGGGATATGGCTACACCTTC. It encodes CASSRGQGYGYTF.